The 21 T cell receptor beta chains reported below all come from one sample, sequenced in a study of cytomegalovirus exposure and HLA in healthy donors. Repertoires were generated with immunoSEQ multiplex PCR, while TCRdb's copy carries only in-frame clones and drops some. The data show 250,000 to 350,000 clones, 86% seen once. Input material: PBMCs. These TCRs come from a woman under 30 in good health and CMV-seronegative.

V usage is TRBV6-5 and J usage is TRBJ2-5; 8 bases are a match to TRBD2. The CDR3 is 15 amino acids. The germline gives CDR1 MNHEY, CDR2 SVGAGI. With 4 bases clipped from V and 9 bases from J, the junction kept 13 bases outside the gene matches. Written as DNA, the CDR3 is TGTGCCAGCAGTTCGGGGACTAGGGGGGTTAGGGCCCAGTACTTC. Amino acid sequence: CASSSGTRGVRAQYF.

The V gene is TRBV4-3, the J gene TRBJ1-4; D gene unclear. V dropped 0 bases and J dropped 7 bases, with 6 bases sitting between them. This CDR3 region has 13 residues. Per the germline V gene, CDR1 is LGHNA and CDR2 is YSLEER. The CDR3 nucleotides read TGCGCCAGCAGCCAAGATTATTTTGAAAAACTGTTTTTT. This gives the protein CASSQDYFEKLFF.

The V and J genes are TRBV7-3 and TRBJ2-5; tentative D call: TRBD2 (6 bases). Per germline, CDR1 SGHTA and CDR2 FQGTGA. V was shortened by 4 bases and J by 1 base, with 7 bases between the two germline ends. The CDR3 has 13 amino acids. Written as DNA, the CDR3 is TGTGCCAGCAGCTGGGACTTCCAAGAGACCCAGTACTTC. Translation gives CASSWDFQETQYF.

The chain recombines TRBV2 with TRBJ1-3, with no clear D. The germline V gene has CDR1 SNHLY and CDR2 FYNNEI. The CDR3 totals 14 residues. With 8 bases removed from V and 6 bases from J, the gap between germline ends came to 17 bases. The CDR3 DNA sequence: TGTGCCAGCGCAGAAGAGGCTAACGTAAACACCATATATTTT. Amino acid sequence: CASAEEANVNTIYF.

The chain combines TRBV7-3 with TRBJ2-1, with 9 bases that match TRBD2. In germline, CDR1 is SGHTA, CDR2 FQGTGA. V was pared by 2 bases and J by 8 bases, with 13 bases of the junction left unmatched. CDR3 length: 17 amino acids. The CDR3 sequence is CASSLDAVAGAGDEQFF. In DNA, the CDR3 is TGTGCCAGCAGCTTAGATGCAGTAGCGGGAGCGGGCGATGAGCAGTTCTTC.

The table lists this clone with a count of one. V is TRBV5-1 and J is TRBJ2-7; no clear D gene. The CDR3 sequence is 13 residues long. Germline CDR1 is SGHRS and CDR2 is YFSETQ. Deletions cut 0 bases from V and 4 bases from J, with 8 bases between. This chain's CDR3 is CASSLELSYEQYF. CDR3 bases: TGCGCCAGCAGCTTGGAGTTGAGTTACGAGCAGTACTTC. The whole variable domain, remainder taken from reference TRBV5-1 and TRBJ2-7, is KAGVTQTPRYLIKTRGQQVTLSCSPISGHRSVSWYQQTPGQGLQFLFEYFSETQRNKGNFPGRFSGRQFSNSRSEMNVSTLELGDSALYLCASSLELSYEQYFGPGTRLTVT.

The CDR3 protein is CASSSTGLGETQYF. CDR3 DNA sequence: TGTGCCAGCTCATCGACAGGGTTGGGAGAGACCCAGTACTTC. V gene TRBV18 combines with J gene TRBJ2-5; 7 bases agree with TRBD1. V trimming: 5 bases; J trimming: 4 bases; junction bases outside the gene matches: 7. Germline lookup yields CDR1 KGHSH and CDR2 LQKENI. This CDR3 spans 14 amino acids. Using reference TRBV18 and TRBJ2-5 for the parts outside the CDR3, the full variable domain is NAGVMQNPRHLVRRRGQEARLRCSPMKGHSHVYWYRQLPEEGLKFMVYLQKENIIDESGMPKERFSAEFPKEGPSILRIQQVVRGDSAAYFCASSSTGLGETQYFGPGTRLLVL.

V gene TRBV2 combines with J gene TRBJ2-4; maybe TRBD2 (5 bases). Between the trimmed V and J ends, which lost 6 bases and 1 base, there was a span of 13 bases. Germline-derived CDR1 and CDR2 are SNHLY and FYNNEI. The CDR3 length is 15 residues. In DNA, the CDR3 is TGTGCCAGCAGGGACTCCGGTGGGGCCAAAAACATTCAGTACTTC. Protein sequence: CASRDSGGAKNIQYF.

The chain couples TRBV27 to TRBJ2-1, with TRBD2 identical over 13 bases. Germline CDR1 reads MNHEY; CDR2 reads SMNVEV (reference sequence). This CDR3 has 15 residues. V shed 3 bases and J 8 bases; nucleotides not matched to a gene: 4. The CDR3 is CASSFGLAGDDEQFF. In DNA, the CDR3 is TGTGCCAGCAGTTTCGGACTAGCGGGAGATGATGAGCAGTTCTTC.

The rearrangement joins TRBV5-1 to TRBJ2-7; no definite D call. V shed 5 bases and J shed 3 bases, with 12 bases lying between them. Germline values: CDR1 SGHRS, CDR2 YFSETQ. The CDR3 covers 13 residues. For the CDR3, the DNA is TGCGCCAGCAGAATCACGTTAGACTACGAGCAGTACTTC. It translates to CASRITLDYEQYF.

This clone has a single count. This rearrangement joins TRBV7-2 to TRBJ2-7, with a weak D call TRBD1 (5 bases). The length of the CDR3 is 14 residues. The germline V gene has CDR1 SGHTA and CDR2 FQGNSA. The V end was cut by 5 bases, the J end by 4 bases, with 15 bases between. CDR3: CASSPISKGYEQYF. The CDR3 nucleotides read TGTGCCAGCAGCCCTATATCTAAGGGGTACGAGCAGTACTTC.

This chain connects TRBV6-1 to TRBJ1-3; D is unresolved. Germline CDR1 and CDR2: MNHNS and SASEGT. V gave up 3 bases and J gave up 0 bases, with 9 bases separating them. The CDR3 contains 15 residues. This chain's CDR3 is CASSDQATSGNTIYF. In DNA, the CDR3 is TGTGCCAGCAGTGATCAGGCAACCTCTGGAAACACCATATATTTT.

The V call is TRBV5-1, the J call TRBJ2-3, with a tentative D call TRBD1 (5 bases). Germline V lookup: CDR1 SGHRS, CDR2 YFSETQ. The CDR3 consists of 16 residues. V dropped 0 bases and J dropped 4 bases, with 15 bases sitting between them. CDR3 in DNA: TGCGCCAGCAGCTTGGCCGGTAGGGCAGGGCCAGATACGCAGTATTTT. This sequence encodes CASSLAGRAGPDTQYF.

The rearrangement links TRBV11-1 to TRBJ2-3; 8 bases align to TRBD2. V lost 5 bases and J lost 4; bases outside the gene matches: 5. The CDR3 is 14 residues long. Germline V CDR1 and CDR2: SGHAT, FQDESV (reference sequence). CDR3 coding DNA: TGTGCCAGCAGCCTCGGACTAGCAGCAGATACGCAGTATTTT. This codes for CASSLGLAADTQYF. Together with reference TRBV11-1 and TRBJ2-3, the CDR3 gives the full variable domain: EAEVAQSPRYKITEKSQAVAFWCDPISGHATLYWYRQILGQGPELLVQFQDESVVDDSQLPKDRFSAERLKGVDSTLKIQPAELGDSAMYLCASSLGLAADTQYFGPGTRLTVL.

V is TRBV7-3 and J is TRBJ2-3, with D perhaps TRBD2 (5 bases). The CDR3 is 16 amino acids. Trimming cost V 5 bases and J 0 bases, with 15 bases left between them. Germline V gene data show CDR1 as SGHTA and CDR2 as FQGTGA. In nucleotides, the CDR3 is TGTGCCAGCAGCCCCGGAGCGGAACCTAGCACAGATACGCAGTATTTT. It yields the protein CASSPGAEPSTDTQYF.

The CDR3 spells CASSRGLSTGELFF. CDR3 nucleotide sequence: TGTGCCAGCAGCCGAGGACTATCTACCGGGGAGCTGTTTTTT. This chain uses TRBV5-6 with TRBJ2-2, with TRBD2 as a possible D gene (6 bases). This CDR3 contains 14 residues. Trimming cost V 4 bases and J 5 bases, with 12 bases left between them. Germline CDR1 and CDR2: SGHDT and YYEEEE.

This chain connects TRBV25-1 to TRBJ2-4; possible D gene TRBD1, 6 bases. V dropped 3 bases and J dropped 0 bases, with 9 bases sitting between them. Germline assignment: CDR1 MGHDK and CDR2 SYGVNS. This CDR3 has 15 amino acids. The CDR3 DNA is TGTGCCAGCAGTGATACAGGGCTAGCCAAAAACATTCAGTACTTC. Protein sequence: CASSDTGLAKNIQYF.

V usage is TRBV27 and J usage is TRBJ1-1; possibly TRBD1 for D (5 bases). This CDR3 region has 13 residues. Trimming stripped 5 bases from V and 5 bases from J, with 12 bases between. The germline V gene encodes CDR1 MNHEY and CDR2 SMNVEV (reference sequence). Here the CDR3 DNA reads TGTGCCAGCAGTCCCCGGGGGGTTACTGAAGCTTTCTTT. This codes for CASSPRGVTEAFF.

This chain connects TRBV7-8 to TRBJ1-2, with D possibly matching TRBD1 (6 bases). Trimming removed 5 bases at V and 7 bases at J, with 20 bases between. The CDR3 consists of 15 residues. Germline CDR1 and CDR2: SGHVS and FQNEAQ. CDR3 nucleotides: TGTGCCAGCAGCCCCATGGGGGGGGCGTCTCGTGGCTACACCTTC. Amino acids: CASSPMGGASRGYTF.

The V gene is TRBV7-2, the J gene TRBJ2-3; D ambiguous. Germline V lookup: CDR1 SGHTA, CDR2 FQGNSA. The CDR3 consists of 15 residues. V was shortened by 1 base and J by 0 bases, with 8 bases between the two germline ends. The CDR3 loop reads CASSLGLVSTDTQYF. DNA of the CDR3: TGTGCCAGCAGCTTAGGCCTAGTTAGCACAGATACGCAGTATTTT.

The rearrangement links TRBV28 to TRBJ2-7; TRBD1 is a possible D gene (6 bases). Germline V gene sequence: CDR1 MDHEN, CDR2 SYDVKM. The CDR3 runs 15 residues. Trimming removed 2 bases from V and 1 base from J, with 12 bases in between. The CDR3 spells CASSLTGRRSYEQYF. The CDR3 nucleotides are TGTGCCAGCAGTTTAACAGGGCGGCGTTCCTACGAGCAGTACTTC.